This T cell receptor beta chain was obtained from a study of T cell responses to AZD1222 COVID-19 vaccine. The study's findings and limits: Baseline seropositivity occurred in only a handful of AZD1222 recipients.

Samples with a second dose at about 4 or about 12 weeks were pooled together. About this clone itself: Its target is unknown.

The J segment lost 4 bases and the V segment lost 2 bases, leaving 4 bases of the junction unmatched. Looked up from germline, CDR1 is SGHTA and CDR2 is FQGTGA. CDR3 length equals 15 residues. TCRdb's table, derived via immunoSEQ multiplex PCR, lists solely in-frame clones and lacks some. The sample contains 100,000 to 150,000 clones, approximately 90% of which appear only once. The V call is TRBV7-3, the J call TRBJ2-1; 8 bases match TRBD2. The input for sequencing was peripheral blood, taken 28 days after the second AZD1222 dose. The origin of this receptor is an adult who received the AZD1222 COVID-19 vaccine. CDR3 coding DNA: TGTGCCAGCAGCTTAGTCCTAGCGGGTTACAATGAGCAGTTCTTC. Translation gives CASSLVLAGYNEQFF.